Below, 8 T cell receptor beta chains from the same sample are listed, as sequenced in a study of blood T cells in healthy people across ages. The use of a sample-barcoded 5' primer and a J-beta primer mix characterized a second PCR of about 7 to 12 cycles. In TCRdb, the 5' RACE reads were re-called with MiXCR into one record per CDR3 protein. The sample lists 1.5 million to 2 million distinct CDR3 sequences; less than 50% were seen once. The sequenced sample was blood. The receptors shown here come from a woman aged 40 to 50 in good health.

The chain links TRBV7-6 to TRBJ2-3; 10 positions agree with TRBD2. CDR1 and CDR2 (germline): SGHVS, FNYEAQ. V lost 8 bases to trimming and J lost 2 bases; unmatched junction nucleotides: 7. This CDR3 region has 15 residues. CDR3 sequence: CASGVAGGFTDTQYF. The DNA for the CDR3 is TGTGCCAGCGGAGTAGCGGGGGGCTTCACAGATACGCAGTATTTT.

To note about this clonotype: This could be a read error, since a much larger clone is one nucleotide away. The chain links TRBV4-3 to TRBJ2-4, with D unclear. The germline gives CDR1 LGHNA, CDR2 YSLEER. The length of the CDR3 is 15 residues. CDR3 coding DNA: TGCGCCAACAGCCAAGACCCGTACCCTGCAAACATTCAGTACTTC. Its translation: CANSQDPYPANIQYF.

In this sample, this clonotype turned up a few times. The chain's CDR3 is CASSVGGRADTQYF. The CDR3, as DNA: TGTGCCAGCAGCGTAGGAGGGAGGGCAGATACGCAGTATTTT. The J gene is TRBJ2-3, the V gene TRBV9; TRBD2 matches at 7 bases. Germline V gene data show CDR1 as SGDLS and CDR2 as YYNGEE. The V gene end was trimmed by 0 bases and the J gene end by 4 bases; junction bases not matched to a gene: 2. CDR3 length: 14 residues.

The V call is TRBV20-1, the J call TRBJ2-5; TRBD2 matches 7 bases. After removal of 6 bases from V and 1 base from J, the junction contained 8 bases not matched to a gene. The CDR3 spans 14 residues. Germline CDR1 DFQATT, CDR2 SNEGSKA (reference sequence). The CDR3: CSASWGGVQETQYF. The CDR3 nucleotides read TGCAGTGCAAGTTGGGGGGGAGTCCAAGAGACCCAGTACTTC.

The V gene is TRBV24-1, the J gene TRBJ2-3; a weak D match, TRBD1 (6 bases). The CDR3 runs to 11 residues. Germline CDR1 KGHDR, CDR2 SFDVKD. Trimming removed 9 bases from V and 9 bases from J, with 12 bases in between. As DNA, the CDR3 is TGTGCCACCGAACAGGGAGACACGCAGTATTTT. It codes for CATEQGDTQYF.

CDR3 sequence: CAISPGYGETDTQYF. CDR3 bases: TGTGCCATCAGCCCAGGTTACGGGGAGACAGATACGCAGTATTTT. This chain connects TRBV10-3 to TRBJ2-3; TRBD2 is a possible D gene (5 bases). Per the germline V gene, CDR1 is ENHRY and CDR2 is SYGVKD. The CDR3 spans 15 residues. The V end was cut by 6 bases, the J end by 3 bases, with 16 bases between.

This chain links TRBV27 with TRBJ2-1; TRBD1 might be the D (5 bases). Trimming shortened V by 3 bases and J by 10 bases, and 16 bases separated the two germline ends. This CDR3 comprises 14 residues. Germline V CDR1 and CDR2: MNHEY, SMNVEV (reference sequence). CDR3: CASSFRGRVYEQFF. CDR3 DNA: TGTGCCAGCAGTTTTAGGGGTAGAGTCTACGAGCAGTTCTTC.

V usage is TRBV6-6 and J usage is TRBJ2-3, with 10 positions matching TRBD1. V gave up 4 bases and J gave up 5 bases; unmatched junction bases: 9. CDR3 length equals 16 residues. Germline CDR1 reads MNHNY; CDR2 reads SVGAGI (reference sequence). The DNA of the CDR3 is TGTGCCAGCAGTTCCCTCGGGACAGGGGAATTAGATACGCAGTATTTT. This translates into CASSSLGTGELDTQYF.